This entry lists 20 T cell receptor beta chains sequenced from one sample in a study of T cells in Graves' hyperthyroidism and ophthalmopathy. Amplified TCR beta CDR3 regions derived from RNA transcripts. HTBI primers were employed in a first-round RT-PCR of the TCR CDR3. TCRdb independently ran MiXCR on the multiplex PCR reads; one entry per CDR3 protein. The sample includes some 600,000 distinct CDR3 sequences, 14% of them seen just once. Material for sequencing was blood. Every receptor here comes from a woman in her thirties with Graves' hyperthyroidism that later progressed to Graves' ophthalmopathy.

This clonotype has at least ten counts. The J gene is TRBJ1-4, the V gene TRBV6-1; 7 nucleotides align to TRBD1. Looked up from germline, CDR1 is MNHNS and CDR2 is SASEGT. The J segment lost 8 bases and the V segment lost 6 bases, leaving 12 bases of the junction unmatched. This CDR3 has 15 amino acids. DNA of the CDR3: TGTGCCAGCAGGCCCGGACAGGCCAACGGGGAAAAACTGTTTTTT. Its protein is CASRPGQANGEKLFF.

At least ten counts were recorded for this clonotype. This chain joins TRBV27 and TRBJ1-1; the match to TRBD1 covers 10 bases. Germline V lookup: CDR1 MNHEY, CDR2 SMNVEV (reference sequence). V lost 8 bases and J lost 7; bases outside the gene matches: 4. This CDR3 has 12 amino acids. The CDR3 loop is CASATGGSEAFF. The CDR3, as DNA: TGTGCCAGCGCGACAGGGGGCAGTGAAGCTTTCTTT.

The V and J genes are TRBV6-2 or TRBV6-3 and TRBJ2-3; 7 nucleotides agree with TRBD1. The V and J ends lost 8 bases and 2 bases, in that order; junction bases with no gene match: 7. This CDR3 spans 14 amino acids. CDR1 is MNHEY and CDR2 is SVGEGT in the germline V gene. CDR3 loop: CASGRGGPTDTQYF. The CDR3 DNA reads TGTGCCAGCGGACGAGGGGGCCCCACAGATACGCAGTATTTT.

This clonotype occurred many times. The rearrangement uses TRBV6-1 and TRBJ1-5; unclear D gene. Trimming shortened V by 5 bases and J by 5 bases, and 7 bases separated the two germline ends. Germline CDR1 and CDR2: MNHNS and SASEGT. The CDR3 covers 12 residues. CDR3 protein: CASSPPDQPQHF. The CDR3 nucleotides are TGTGCCAGCAGTCCGCCTGATCAGCCCCAGCATTTT.

This clonotype was seen repeatedly, ten times or more. The rearrangement links TRBV2 to TRBJ2-1; the D gene is possibly TRBD1 (6 bases). The CDR3 extends over 12 amino acids. Trimming removed 5 bases at V and 9 bases at J, with 11 bases between. The germline CDR1 and CDR2 sequences are SNHLY and FYNNEI. CDR3: CASSKQGSEQFF. Written as DNA, the CDR3 is TGTGCCAGCAGTAAACAGGGAAGTGAGCAGTTCTTC.

Many counts were recorded for this clonotype. This chain links TRBV20-1 with TRBJ2-7; 13 bases map to TRBD2. This CDR3 has 15 amino acids. Per germline, CDR1 DFQATT and CDR2 SNEGSKA (reference sequence). V was pared by 5 bases and J by 4 bases, with 8 bases of the junction left unmatched. Written as DNA, the CDR3 is TGCAGTGCTGTCGGACTAGCGGGAGCTCTTTACGAGCAGTACTTC. Translating it yields CSAVGLAGALYEQYF.

With respect to this clonotype: At one end, the junction sequence differs from germline, possibly due to a read error. The V and J genes are TRBV12-3 or TRBV12-4 and TRBJ2-5, with D possibly being TRBD2 (6 bases). The CDR3 is 13 residues long. CDR3 DNA: TGTGCCAACAGTTTCGGAGGGCAAGAGACCCAGTACTTC. It codes for CANSFGGQETQYF.

In its sample, this clonotype was seen many times. The chain couples TRBV9 to TRBJ1-5, with D possibly being TRBD1 (5 bases). Germline V gene sequence: CDR1 SGDLS, CDR2 YYNGEE. Between the trimmed V and J ends, which lost 0 bases and 4 bases, there was a span of 11 bases. The CDR3 extends over 15 amino acids. As DNA, the CDR3 is TGTGCCAGCAGCGTAGCCGGGGCCGCAAATCAGCCCCAGCATTTT. The encoded protein is CASSVAGAANQPQHF. Using reference TRBV9 and TRBJ1-5 for the parts outside the CDR3, the full variable domain is DSGVTQTPKHLITATGQRVTLRCSPRSGDLSVYWYQQSLDQGLQFLIQYYNGEERAKGNILERFSAQQFPDLHSELNLSSLELGDSALYFCASSVAGAANQPQHFGDGTRLSIL.

This chain connects TRBV11-2 to TRBJ1-6, with a weak D call TRBD1 (5 bases). CDR3 length: 14 amino acids. Deletions cut 2 bases from V and 8 bases from J, with 10 bases between. CDR1 is SGHAT, CDR2 FQNNGV, per germline. CDR3 in amino acids: CASSLSGGYSPLHF. The CDR3 nucleotides are TGTGCCAGCAGCTTAAGCGGGGGGTATTCACCCCTCCACTTT. Filled out from reference TRBV11-2 and TRBJ1-6, the complete variable domain reads EAGVAQSPRYKIIEKRQSVAFWCNPISGHATLYWYQQILGQGPKLLIQFQNNGVVDDSQLPKDRFSAERLKGVDSTLKIQPAKLEDSAVYLCASSLSGGYSPLHFGNGTRLTVT.

This clonotype was counted at least ten times. The chain combines TRBV30 with TRBJ2-5, with D unclear. The CDR3 contains 13 residues. Germline V gene data show CDR1 as GTSNPN and CDR2 as SVGIG (reference sequence). V was shortened by 1 base and J by 3 bases, with 9 bases between the two germline ends. The CDR3 DNA follows: TGTGCCTGGAGTGGGGATGGGGAAGAGACCCAGTACTTC. Translation: CAWSGDGEETQYF.

This clonotype occurred many times. The rearrangement links TRBV9 to TRBJ2-7; D gene unclear. This CDR3 has 13 amino acids. CDR1 is SGDLS, CDR2 YYNGEE, per germline. V gave up 0 bases and J gave up 0 bases, with 4 bases separating them. Here the CDR3 reads CASSVEGSYEQYF. The CDR3 bases are TGTGCCAGCAGCGTAGAAGGCTCCTACGAGCAGTACTTC.

This clonotype was seen a few times. The rearrangement links TRBV20-1 to TRBJ1-1; D remains ambiguous. The V end was cut by 3 bases, the J end by 1 base, with 9 bases between. The germline CDR1 and CDR2 sequences are DFQATT and SNEGSKA (reference sequence). The CDR3 spans 13 residues. The CDR3 here is CSASDTKNTEAFF. The CDR3 DNA reads as TGCAGTGCTAGTGACACAAAGAACACTGAAGCTTTCTTT.

This clonotype was recorded once. The rearrangement links TRBV5-8 to TRBJ1-1; D is unclear. In germline, CDR1 is SGHTS, CDR2 YDEGEE. The CDR3 is 18 residues long. V lost 0 bases, J lost 0 bases, and 18 bases lay in between. The chain's CDR3 is CASSLAGQSVGMNTEAFF. In DNA form, the CDR3 reads TGTGCCAGCAGCTTGGCCGGTCAATCAGTCGGCATGAACACTGAAGCTTTCTTT.

The table lists this clonotype with a count of one. The genes are TRBV20-1 and TRBJ1-5; 8 bases align to TRBD1. This CDR3 is 12 amino acids long. Per the germline V gene, CDR1 is DFQATT and CDR2 is SNEGSKA (reference sequence). V lost 5 bases and J lost 5; bases outside the gene matches: 2. CDR3 region: CSAETGDQPQHF. The CDR3 nucleotides are TGCAGTGCTGAGACAGGGGATCAGCCCCAGCATTTT.

This clonotype was counted between two and nine times. V usage is TRBV5-1 and J usage is TRBJ2-5, with D possibly TRBD1 on 6 matching bases. V was cut by 0 bases and J by 6 bases, with 9 bases left in between. Germline CDR1 SGHRS, CDR2 YFSETQ. CDR3 length equals 13 residues. CDR3 protein: CASSLGQDKTQYF. As DNA, the CDR3 is TGCGCCAGCAGCTTGGGACAGGATAAGACCCAGTACTTC. Full variable domain (missing parts from reference TRBV5-1 and TRBJ2-5): KAGVTQTPRYLIKTRGQQVTLSCSPISGHRSVSWYQQTPGQGLQFLFEYFSETQRNKGNFPGRFSGRQFSNSRSEMNVSTLELGDSALYLCASSLGQDKTQYFGPGTRLLVL.

The table lists this clonotype with many counts. The CDR3 coding sequence is TGTGCCAGTAGTATAGGACAAACTCTCAGCAATGGCTACACCTTC. The encoded protein is CASSIGQTLSNGYTF. V gene TRBV19 combines with J gene TRBJ1-2; D ambiguous. The V and J ends lost 1 base and 6 bases respectively, with 15 bases between them. Germline values: CDR1 LNHDA, CDR2 SQIVND (reference sequence). The CDR3 contains 15 residues.

This clonotype was seen ten or more times. The rearrangement joins TRBV28 to TRBJ2-7; 12 positions match TRBD2. The CDR3 loop spans 16 amino acids. CDR1 and CDR2 from the germline V gene are MDHEN and SYDVKM. V shed 4 bases, J shed 4 bases, and the junction held 8 bases outside the gene matches. The CDR3 loop reads CASSSRLAGVSYEQYF. In DNA, the CDR3 is TGTGCCAGCAGTTCCCGACTAGCGGGAGTCTCGTACGAGCAGTACTTC.

A few counts support this clonotype. The chain combines TRBV4-1 with TRBJ1-4; D call uncertain. Trimming took off 2 bases at V and 8 bases at J, with 15 bases between the two ends. CDR1 and CDR2 (germline): MGHRA, YSYEKL. The CDR3 extends over 15 amino acids. The CDR3 bases are TGCGCCAGCAGCCAACCACACGGCGGGGAGGAAAAACTGTTTTTT. Its protein product is CASSQPHGGEEKLFF.

This clonotype was detected ten times or more. The V gene is TRBV7-8, the J gene TRBJ2-1; no clear D. V dropped 4 bases and J dropped 10 bases, with 14 bases sitting between them. This CDR3 has 13 residues. Germline loops: CDR1 SGHVS, CDR2 FQNEAQ. CDR3 sequence reads: CASSYEQATEQFF. CDR3 nucleotides: TGTGCCAGCAGCTACGAGCAGGCGACCGAGCAGTTCTTC. The variable domain in full, with the rest retrieved from reference TRBV7-8 and TRBJ2-1, is GAGVSQSPRYKVAKRGQDVALRCDPISGHVSLFWYQQALGQGPEFLTYFQNEAQLDKSGLPSDRFFAERPEGSVSTLKIQRTQQEDSAVYLCASSYEQATEQFFGPGTRLTVL.

The V call is TRBV12-3 or TRBV12-4, the J call TRBJ2-4; D remains ambiguous. CDR3 length: 15 amino acids. Trimming took 6 bases from V and 0 from J, leaving 12 bases between them. The CDR3 coding sequence is TGTGCCAGCAGAGAAGGTCGGAGAGCCAAAAACATTCAGTACTTC. Protein sequence: CASREGRRAKNIQYF.